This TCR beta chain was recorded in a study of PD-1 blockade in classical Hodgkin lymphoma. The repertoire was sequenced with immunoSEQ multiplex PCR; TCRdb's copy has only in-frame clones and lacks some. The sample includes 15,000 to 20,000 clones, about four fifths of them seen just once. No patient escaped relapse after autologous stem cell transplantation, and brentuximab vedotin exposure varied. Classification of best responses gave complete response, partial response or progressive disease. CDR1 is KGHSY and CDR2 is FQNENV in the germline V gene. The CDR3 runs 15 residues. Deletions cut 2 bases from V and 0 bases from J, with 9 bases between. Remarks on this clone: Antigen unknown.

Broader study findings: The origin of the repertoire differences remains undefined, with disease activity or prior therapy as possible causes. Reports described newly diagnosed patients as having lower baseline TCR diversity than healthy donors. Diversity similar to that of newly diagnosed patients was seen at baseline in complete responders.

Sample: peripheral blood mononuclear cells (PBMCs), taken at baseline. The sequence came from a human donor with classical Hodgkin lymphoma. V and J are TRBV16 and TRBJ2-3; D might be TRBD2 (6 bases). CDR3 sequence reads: CASSQGGTSTDTQYF. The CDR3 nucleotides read TGTGCCAGCAGCCAAGGCGGGACCAGCACAGATACGCAGTATTTT.